This T cell receptor (beta chain) was obtained from a study of blood T cell repertoires in COVID-19. At the level of the study: Samples of COVID-19 (acute and convalescent) were obtained from the United States, Italy and Spain. PBMCs, B-cell-depleted T cells, or T cells were the source of the cDNA or gDNA that made up the material.

V lost 4 bases and J lost 2, with 11 bases in between. CDR3 length: 14 residues. In germline, CDR1 is SNHLY, CDR2 FYNNEI. Data came from immunoSEQ multiplex PCR; TCRdb stores just in-frame clones and leaves some out. This sample has around 200,000 clones, with around nine tenths found just once. The chain carries TRBV2 and TRBJ1-1, with D possibly TRBD1 on 6 matching bases. The sequencing sample was made of peripheral blood. This clonotype originated in a man between 70 and 80 years old with acute or convalescent COVID-19. In DNA form, the CDR3 reads TGTGCCAGCAGTGCCGGGACACCAAACACTGAAGCTTTCTTT. It specifies CASSAGTPNTEAFF. Complete variable domain (other parts from reference TRBV2 and TRBJ1-1): EPEVTQTPSHQVTQMGQEVILRCVPISNHLYFYWYRQILGQKVEFLVSFYNNEISEKSEIFDDQFSVERPDGSNFTLKIRSTKLEDSAMYFCASSAGTPNTEAFFGQGTRLTVV.